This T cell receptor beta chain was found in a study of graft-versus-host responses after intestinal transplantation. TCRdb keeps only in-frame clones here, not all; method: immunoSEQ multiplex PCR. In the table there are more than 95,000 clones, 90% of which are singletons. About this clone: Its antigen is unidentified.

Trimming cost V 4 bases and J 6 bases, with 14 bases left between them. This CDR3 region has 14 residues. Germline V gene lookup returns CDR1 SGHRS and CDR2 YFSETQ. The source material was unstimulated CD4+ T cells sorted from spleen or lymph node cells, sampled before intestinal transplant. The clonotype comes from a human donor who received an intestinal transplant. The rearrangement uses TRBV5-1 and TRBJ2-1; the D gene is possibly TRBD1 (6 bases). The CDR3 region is CASSVLGAFNEQFF. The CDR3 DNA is TGCGCCAGCAGCGTCCTGGGGGCCTTCAATGAGCAGTTCTTC.